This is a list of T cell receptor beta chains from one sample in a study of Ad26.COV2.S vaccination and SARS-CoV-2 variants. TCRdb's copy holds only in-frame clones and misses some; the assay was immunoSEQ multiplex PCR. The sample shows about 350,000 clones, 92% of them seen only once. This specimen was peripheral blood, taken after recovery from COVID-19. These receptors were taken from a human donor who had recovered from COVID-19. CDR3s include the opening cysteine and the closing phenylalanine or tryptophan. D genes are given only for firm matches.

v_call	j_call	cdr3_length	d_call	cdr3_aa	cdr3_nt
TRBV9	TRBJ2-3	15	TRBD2	CASSSLTSTADTQYF	TGTGCCAGCAGCTCATTGACTAGCACAGCAGATACGCAGTATTTT
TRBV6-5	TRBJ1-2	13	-	CASSPEPNYGYTF	TGTGCCAGCAGTCCGGAGCCTAACTATGGCTACACCTTC
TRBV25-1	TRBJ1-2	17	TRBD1	CASSELGGRETNYGYTF	TGTGCCAGCAGTGAATTAGGGGGCAGGGAGACTAACTATGGCTACACCTTC
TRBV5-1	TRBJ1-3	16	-	CASSSTVPNSGNTIYF	TGCGCCAGCAGCTCAACAGTTCCCAACTCTGGAAACACCATATATTTT
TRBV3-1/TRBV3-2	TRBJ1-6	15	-	CASTQGLRRHSPLHF	TGTGCCAGCACCCAGGGTTTGCGTAGGCATTCACCCCTCCACTTT
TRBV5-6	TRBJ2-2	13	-	CASSLPNTGELFF	TGTGCCAGCAGCCTCCCGAACACCGGGGAGCTGTTTTTT
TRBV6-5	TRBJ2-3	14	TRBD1	CASSYGQGRGTQYF	TGTGCCAGCAGTTACGGACAGGGGCGCGGTACGCAGTATTTT
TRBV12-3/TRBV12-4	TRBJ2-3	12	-	CASSSVTDTQYF	TGTGCCAGCAGTTCCGTCACAGATACGCAGTATTTT
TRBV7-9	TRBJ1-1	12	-	CASSAQGPEAFF	TGTGCCAGCAGCGCCCAAGGGCCTGAAGCTTTCTTT
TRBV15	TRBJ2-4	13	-	CATSRERLNIQYF	TGTGCCACCAGCAGAGAAAGGCTAAACATTCAGTACTTC
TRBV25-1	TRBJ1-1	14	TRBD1	CASSLSGGGTEAFF	TGTGCCAGCAGCCTCTCAGGGGGGGGGACTGAAGCTTTCTTT
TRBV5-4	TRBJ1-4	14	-	CASSLGQGGEKLFF	TGTGCCAGCAGCTTGGGTCAGGGAGGAGAAAAACTGTTTTTT
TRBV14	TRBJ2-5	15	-	CASSHRTDYQETQYF	TGTGCCAGCAGCCATAGGACGGACTACCAAGAGACCCAGTACTTC
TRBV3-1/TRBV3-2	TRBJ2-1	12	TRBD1	CASSQTGAGVIF	TGTGCCAGCAGCCAAACAGGGGCCGGGGTGATCTTC
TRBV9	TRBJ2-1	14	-	CASSVIDAYNEQFF	TGTGCCAGCAGCGTAATCGACGCCTACAATGAGCAGTTCTTC
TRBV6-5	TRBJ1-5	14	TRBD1	CASRRQGGNQPQHF	TGTGCCAGCAGACGACAGGGGGGGAATCAGCCCCAGCATTTT